A selection of T cell receptor beta chains follows, all from one sample in a study of identifying expanded T cells in peripheral blood. Profiled with immunoSEQ multiplex PCR; TCRdb holds only in-frame clones, not every one. This sample yields about 110,000 clones, of which 80% to 90% are seen a single time; about 17% belongs to the top ten. What was sequenced was blood. The origin of the receptors is a person between 18 and 75 years old in good health. Both conserved end residues are part of each CDR3. The D gene is left open where the match is weak. A clone size is listed for some rows: how often the clone was seen (once, few, many), or a class if it is expanded.

d_call j_call v_call clone_size cdr3_nt cdr3_aa
NA TRBJ2-3 TRBV5-1 NA TGCGCCACCACACCCCTACCAGGTGCAGGGCAGAGTACGCAGTATTTT CATTPLPGAGQSTQYF
NA TRBJ1-6 TRBV18 NA TGTGCCAGCTCACCAAGGGGAGGCGGGGATTCACCCCTCCACTTT CASSPRGGGDSPLHF
NA TRBJ1-1 TRBV6-5 once TGTGCCAGCAGTTACTCGACGGGGAACACTGAAGCTTTCTTT CASSYSTGNTEAFF
TRBD1 TRBJ2-7 TRBV6-5 NA TGTGCCAGCAGTTACATGGACAGGGGAGGACGGGAGCAGTACTTC CASSYMDRGGREQYF
NA TRBJ1-2 TRBV6-5 NA TGTGCCAGCAGTTACTCGGTAGGGGCCTATGGCTACACCTTC CASSYSVGAYGYTF
NA TRBJ2-7 TRBV23-1 NA TGCGCCAGCAGTCAAACGTTCAGGGCCCCTTCCTACGAGCAGTACTTC CASSQTFRAPSYEQYF
NA TRBJ1-2 TRBV5-6 once TGTGCCAGCAGCTTGTGGAGGGTAGGTGTCTATGGCTACACCTTC CASSLWRVGVYGYTF
NA TRBJ2-2 TRBV4-1 NA TGCGCCAGCAGCCAAGTAGGGGAAGCCGGGGAGCTGTTTTTT CASSQVGEAGELFF
TRBD2 TRBJ2-1 TRBV6-5 NA TGTGCCAGCAACATAGCGGGGAGCTACAATGAGCAGTTCTTC CASNIAGSYNEQFF
NA TRBJ1-3 TRBV9 once TGTGCCAGCAGCGTAGCCGGGGGTTTCTCTGGAAACACCATATATTTT CASSVAGGFSGNTIYF
TRBD1 TRBJ1-5 TRBV6-1 NA TGTGCCAGCAGCCCGGACAGGGGGAATCAGCCCCAGCATTTT CASSPDRGNQPQHF
NA TRBJ2-1 TRBV6-6 NA TGTGCCAGCAGTTCTAACGACTTAGAGCAGTTCTTC CASSSNDLEQFF
NA TRBJ2-3 TRBV2 NA TGTGCCAGCAGGGAAATTCTAGGGGCAGATACGCAGTATTTT CASREILGADTQYF
TRBD1 TRBJ2-3 TRBV5-1 NA TGCGCCAGCAGCCCGGGACAGGGGAGGACAGATACGCAGTATTTT CASSPGQGRTDTQYF
NA TRBJ1-5 TRBV19 NA TGTGCCACCCGAGGGCCCGACAGAGGCAATCAGCCCCAGCATTTT CATRGPDRGNQPQHF
NA TRBJ1-6 TRBV5-1 few TGCGCCAGCAGCTTATCTCCGGAGGGGTCCCTCCACTTT CASSLSPEGSLHF
NA TRBJ2-3 TRBV6-6 NA TGTGCCAGCAGCCTTCTGATTTGGGTGGACACAGATACGCAGTATTTT CASSLLIWVDTDTQYF
NA TRBJ2-7 TRBV4-1 NA TGCGCCAGCAGCCCCTCAGCTAGCTGGCGCTACGAGCAGTACTTC CASSPSASWRYEQYF
NA TRBJ2-5 TRBV20-1 NA TGCAGTGCTGCCCGGGAGACCCAGTACTTC CSAARETQYF
TRBD1 TRBJ2-7 TRBV19 NA TGTGCCAGTAGTCGCCGGGACAGGTACAACGAGCAGTACTTC CASSRRDRYNEQYF
NA TRBJ2-2 TRBV7-6 once TGTGCCAGCAGCTTGAGTTCCGGCCGGGGGACCGGGGAGCTGTTTTTT CASSLSSGRGTGELFF
TRBD2 TRBJ2-1 TRBV30 NA TGTGCCTGGAGTGTGGGGGGGGGAAACAATGAGCAGTTCTTC CAWSVGGGNNEQFF
NA TRBJ2-6 TRBV6-5 NA TGTGCCAGCAGTTTAAGGAGGGTCGCGGGGGCCAACGTCCTGACTTTC CASSLRRVAGANVLTF
NA TRBJ1-5 TRBV7-2 NA TGTGCCAGCAGCTTAGATGGCGGAGGTCAGCCCCAGCATTTT CASSLDGGGQPQHF
TRBD2 TRBJ2-1 TRBV6-6 NA TGTGCCACCGCAATAGCGGGGGGAAACAATGAGCAGTTCTTC CATAIAGGNNEQFF
NA TRBJ1-1 TRBV19 many TGTGCCAGTAGTTTGGACGGATTCACTGAAGCTTTCTTT CASSLDGFTEAFF
TRBD1 TRBJ2-7 TRBV19 NA TGTGCCAGTAGTATAGCAGGGGGCGTTTACGAGCAGTACTTC CASSIAGGVYEQYF
NA TRBJ2-7 TRBV2 NA TGTGCCAGCGCCGAGGACTTGGGTCGGGAGCAGTACTTC CASAEDLGREQYF
NA TRBJ2-7 TRBV21-1 once TGTGCCAGCAGCAATCCGGACCCCTACGAGCAGTACTTC CASSNPDPYEQYF
NA TRBJ2-7 TRBV5-1 NA TGCGCCAGCAGCTTTTCGGGTTCGAGCTCCTACGAGCAGTACTTC CASSFSGSSSYEQYF
NA TRBJ2-5 TRBV11-3 NA TGTGCCAGCAGCTTATCCGGAGAGACCCAGTACTTC CASSLSGETQYF
NA TRBJ2-5 TRBV7-8 NA TGTGCCAGCAGCTTTGGGTCCGGCCAAGAGACCCAGTACTTC CASSFGSGQETQYF
NA TRBJ2-5 TRBV20-1 NA TGCCTTGGTAGAGTTCAAGAGACCCAGTACTTC CLGRVQETQYF
NA TRBJ2-1 TRBV7-8 NA TGTGCCAGCAGCTTAGCCCCTTCGACAGGCACCCCTCACAATGAGCAGTTCTTC CASSLAPSTGTPHNEQFF
NA TRBJ1-2 TRBV29-1 NA TGCAGCGTGGGAGAACGGGGAGTAGGTGGCTACACCTTC CSVGERGVGGYTF
NA TRBJ2-7 TRBV6-1 NA TGTGCCAGCAGTGGGACACGACAGTACTTC CASSGTRQYF
TRBD2 TRBJ2-7 TRBV2 NA TGTGCCAGCACTCGAGTGGGACTAGCCTCGGAGCAGTACTTC CASTRVGLASEQYF
TRBD1 TRBJ2-7 TRBV18 NA TGTGCCAGCTCACCAATTGTAATCACGACAGGGGACGAGCAGTACTTC CASSPIVITTGDEQYF
NA TRBJ2-3 TRBV5-1 once TGCGCCAGCAGCTTGTATCGGGGAGATACGCAGTATTTT CASSLYRGDTQYF
NA TRBJ1-2 TRBV28 NA TGTGCCAGCAGTACCACAATGTGGGGCGGCTACACCTTC CASSTTMWGGYTF
TRBD2 TRBJ2-2 TRBV18 few TGTGCCAGCCTAGCGGGGACAGTGAACACCGGGGAGCTGTTTTTT CASLAGTVNTGELFF
TRBD1 TRBJ2-3 TRBV5-1 NA TGCGCCAGCAGCCTGGGCGGGACAGGGGTAGATACGCAGTATTTT CASSLGGTGVDTQYF
TRBD2 TRBJ2-5 TRBV19 few TGTGCCAGTAGTATGGAGGGAGCGGGGGTGGAGACCCAGTACTTC CASSMEGAGVETQYF
NA TRBJ1-1 TRBV19 NA TGTGCCAGTAGTATACTCTTCGACAGAGTGAACACTGAAGCTTTCTTT CASSILFDRVNTEAFF
TRBD2 TRBJ2-1 TRBV11-3 NA TGTGCCAGCAGCCCCGGACTAGCGGGGGGCAATGAGCAGTTCTTC CASSPGLAGGNEQFF
TRBD2 TRBJ2-1 TRBV11-2 NA TGTGCCAGCAGCCGGTTCGCTGAAAGGACTAGCGGGGTCGGTGAGCAGTTCTTC CASSRFAERTSGVGEQFF
NA TRBJ2-3 TRBV9 NA TGTGCCAGCAGCCCATATGGGGTTGGCACAGATACGCAGTATTTT CASSPYGVGTDTQYF
NA TRBJ2-2 TRBV25-1 NA TGTGCCAGCAGTGAACCAGGGGAAGCCACCGGGGAGCTGTTTTTT CASSEPGEATGELFF
TRBD1 TRBJ2-5 TRBV6-6 NA TGTGCCAGCAGTTCCGGACAGGGGTTGGGGGAGACCCAGTACTTC CASSSGQGLGETQYF
NA TRBJ1-2 TRBV4-3 NA TGCGCCAGCAGCAAGGACGGACATCAAGGCTACACCTTC CASSKDGHQGYTF
NA TRBJ1-1 TRBV19 NA TGTGCCAGTAGTATAGGGGGAAGGGTGGAGAACACTGAAGCTTTCTTT CASSIGGRVENTEAFF
TRBD2 TRBJ2-3 TRBV5-1 NA TGCGCCAGCAGCTTGGCTTTAGCGGGGGGGCTCACAGATACGCAGTATTTT CASSLALAGGLTDTQYF